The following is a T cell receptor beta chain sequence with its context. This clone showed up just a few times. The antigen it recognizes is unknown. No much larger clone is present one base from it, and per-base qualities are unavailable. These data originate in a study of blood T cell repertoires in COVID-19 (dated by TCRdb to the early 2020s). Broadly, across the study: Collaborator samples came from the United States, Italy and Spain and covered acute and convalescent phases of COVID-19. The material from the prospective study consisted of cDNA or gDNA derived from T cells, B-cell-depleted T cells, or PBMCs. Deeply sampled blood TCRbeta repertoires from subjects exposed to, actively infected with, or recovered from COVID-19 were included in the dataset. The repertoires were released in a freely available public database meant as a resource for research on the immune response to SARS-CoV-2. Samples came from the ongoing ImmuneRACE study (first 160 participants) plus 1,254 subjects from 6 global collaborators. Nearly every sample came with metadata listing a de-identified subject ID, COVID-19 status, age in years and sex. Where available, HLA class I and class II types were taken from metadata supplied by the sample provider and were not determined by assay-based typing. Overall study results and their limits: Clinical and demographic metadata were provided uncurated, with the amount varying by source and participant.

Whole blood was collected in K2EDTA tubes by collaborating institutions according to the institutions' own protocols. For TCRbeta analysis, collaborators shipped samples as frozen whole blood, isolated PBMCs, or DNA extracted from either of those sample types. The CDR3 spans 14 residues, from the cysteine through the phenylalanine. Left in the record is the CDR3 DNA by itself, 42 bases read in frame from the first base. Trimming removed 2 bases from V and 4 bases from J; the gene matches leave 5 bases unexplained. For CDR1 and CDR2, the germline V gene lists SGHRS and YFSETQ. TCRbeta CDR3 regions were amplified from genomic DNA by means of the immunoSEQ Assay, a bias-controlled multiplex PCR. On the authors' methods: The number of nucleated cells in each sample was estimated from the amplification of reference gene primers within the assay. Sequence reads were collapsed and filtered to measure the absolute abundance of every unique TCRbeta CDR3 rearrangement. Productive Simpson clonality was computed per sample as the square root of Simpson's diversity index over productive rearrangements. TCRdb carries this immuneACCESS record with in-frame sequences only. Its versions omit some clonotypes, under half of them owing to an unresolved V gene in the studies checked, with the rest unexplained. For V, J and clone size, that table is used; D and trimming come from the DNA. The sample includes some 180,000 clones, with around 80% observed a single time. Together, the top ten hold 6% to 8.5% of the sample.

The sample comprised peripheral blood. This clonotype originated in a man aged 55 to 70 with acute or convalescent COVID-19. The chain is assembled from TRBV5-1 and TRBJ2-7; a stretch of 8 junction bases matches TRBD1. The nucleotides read TGCGCCAGCAGCTTCCAGGGGGCAACGTACGAGCAGTACTTC. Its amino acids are CASSFQGATYEQYF.